This T cell receptor beta chain derives from a study of blood T cell repertoires in COVID-19. On the study more broadly: There were acute and convalescent COVID-19 samples, and they came from the United States, Italy and Spain. Sample material is recorded as cDNA or gDNA derived from T cells, B-cell-depleted T cells, or PBMCs.

Original processing notes: Amplifying reference gene primers gave estimates of nucleated cell counts. The protocol was immunoSEQ multiplex PCR, while the TCRdb copy is restricted to in-frame clones and leaves out a portion. V and J calls and clone size are copied from that table; D and trimming were computed from the DNA. The table has about 260,000 clones, 75% to 90% seen once; the top ten hold roughly 3.3%. CDR1 and CDR2 (germline): SGHVS, FNYEAQ. The CDR3 consists of 13 residues. V lost 4 bases, J lost 6 bases, and 9 bases lay in between. What was sequenced was peripheral blood. The gene calls are TRBV7-6 and TRBJ1-4, with a possible D match to TRBD1 (6 bases). The sequence was collected from a woman between 40 and 55 years old with acute or convalescent COVID-19. The CDR3 is CASSSPGDEKLFF. The CDR3 bases are TGTGCCAGCAGCTCTCCAGGGGATGAAAAACTGTTTTTT. The variable domain in full, with the rest retrieved from reference TRBV7-6 and TRBJ1-4, is GAGVSQSPRYKVTKRGQDVALRCDPISGHVSLYWYRQALGQGPEFLTYFNYEAQQDKSGLPNDRFSAERPEGSISTLTIQRTEQRDSAMYRCASSSPGDEKLFFGSGTQLSVL.